This T cell receptor (beta chain) emerged from a study of T cells in Graves' hyperthyroidism and ophthalmopathy. The cohort's ophthalmopathy patients, a group with duration under 3 months, had a Clinical Activity Score of at least 3 and a NOSPECS grade of at least 4. Diagnostic decisions used clinical symptoms, serum thyroxine and TRAb, thyroid ultrasound and orbital computed tomography. It was 8 to 10 ml of fresh peripheral blood that supplied the PBMCs. Study outcomes and limitations: Clonotypes that were expanded in thyroid above 0.001 mostly appeared in blood too.

This clonotype was counted between two and nine times. Its antigen is unidentified. RNA transcripts provided the source from which TCR beta CDR3 regions were amplified. Researchers ran a first-round RT-PCR on the TCR CDR3 using the HTBI primer set. MiXCR, applied by TCRdb to the multiplex PCR reads, yields one record per CDR3 protein. The sample carries 500,000 or so distinct CDR3 sequences, 15% to 20% recorded once. The CDR3 is made up of 16 amino acids. The ends lost 1 base at V and 4 bases at J; junction bases unmatched: 7. CDR1 is SGHTA and CDR2 is FQGTGA in the germline V gene. The V and J genes are TRBV7-3 and TRBJ1-3, with 7 bases aligning to TRBD1. Sequencing was carried out using blood. This TCR was recovered from a woman in her 30s with Graves' ophthalmopathy. This CDR3 is CASSLIPGGEGNTIYF. CDR3 bases: TGTGCCAGCAGCTTAATCCCAGGGGGGGAAGGAAACACCATATATTTT.